This is a list of T cell receptor beta chains from one sample in a study of early T cells in non-severe SARS-CoV-2 infection. From the 5' RACE reads, TCRdb called clonotypes with MiXCR, one entry per CDR3 protein. The sample has more than 90,000 distinct CDR3 sequences; approximately 13% are singletons. The sequenced sample was whole blood. The receptor set was obtained from an adult who was a healthcare worker with PCR-confirmed SARS-CoV-2 infection or an uninfected control (not recorded which). The CDR3 runs from the conserved cysteine through the conserved F or W. A D gene is named only where the DNA matches it firmly. The listing skips clone size in some rows; elsewhere it reads once, few, many or a size class.

.	TRBV28	TRBJ1-5	TRBD1	TGTGCCAGCAGTTTAAACAGGGGGCGAGATCAGCCCCAGCATTTT	CASSLNRGRDQPQHF
few	TRBV3-1	TRBJ1-4	.	TGTGCCAGCAGCCAACTGGCAAAAGGCGGTGAAAAACTGTTTTTT	CASSQLAKGGEKLFF
few	TRBV7-2	TRBJ1-4	TRBD1	TGTGCCAGCAGCTCCTCAGGGGGCAACGGAAAACTGTTTTTT	CASSSSGGNGKLFF
few	TRBV28	TRBJ1-3	.	TGTGCCAGCAGTTTAGAGGGGGGCATTAACACCATATATTTT	CASSLEGGINTIYF
few	TRBV7-9	TRBJ1-6	TRBD1	TGTGCCAGCAGCTTAGTGACAGGGACTAATTCACCCCTCCACTTT	CASSLVTGTNSPLHF
.	TRBV20-1	TRBJ1-5	TRBD1	TGCAGTGCTAGAGAACCATCAGGGGGGCGGCAGCCCCAGCATTTT	CSAREPSGGRQPQHF
many	TRBV29-1	TRBJ1-3	.	TGCAGCGTAGGACAGTCCAGCGCTGGAAACACCATATATTTT	CSVGQSSAGNTIYF
many	TRBV5-5	TRBJ2-7	.	TGTGCCAGCAGCTTGGGTCCGGCCTACGAGCAGTACTTC	CASSLGPAYEQYF
few	TRBV28	TRBJ2-2	TRBD1	TGTGCCAGCAGTGCCTACAGGGGAATCACCGGGGAGCTGTTTTTT	CASSAYRGITGELFF
.	TRBV7-2	TRBJ2-2	.	TGTGCCAGCAGCTTAGCTCCGCCAGGACGGAACACCGGGGAGCTGTTTTTT	CASSLAPPGRNTGELFF
many	TRBV5-1	TRBJ1-4	.	TGCGCCAGCAGCTTGACCGGGAGGCCGACTAATGAAAAACTGTTTTTT	CASSLTGRPTNEKLFF
many	TRBV6-5	TRBJ1-4	.	TGTGCCAGCAGTTACGGGACAACTAATGAAAAACTGTTTTTT	CASSYGTTNEKLFF
few	TRBV7-8	TRBJ1-5	.	TGTGCCAGCAGCCCACCCTTGGGGCAGGGCTTATATCAGCCCCAGCATTTT	CASSPPLGQGLYQPQHF
few	TRBV27	TRBJ1-1	.	TGTGCCAGCAGTTTAAATCAGGGTTGGACTGAAGCTTTCTTT	CASSLNQGWTEAFF
few	TRBV20-1	TRBJ1-2	.	TGCAGTGCTAGGGAACAGGGCCTCCATGGCTACACCTTC	CSAREQGLHGYTF
few	TRBV6-2/TRBV6-3	TRBJ1-5	.	TGTGCCAGCAGAAATGCGGGCCCCGGGCAGCCCCAGCATTTT	CASRNAGPGQPQHF
many	TRBV29-1	TRBJ2-3	.	TGCAGTGCAGTTCGCTTCGGGGGCAGCACAGATACGCAGTATTTT	CSAVRFGGSTDTQYF
.	TRBV7-8	TRBJ2-5	TRBD2	TGTGCCAGCAGCCGGGGGGGGGAGCGTCAAGAGACCCAGTACTTC	CASSRGGERQETQYF
few	TRBV29-1	TRBJ1-3	.	TGCAGCGTCGAGGCGGGAAACACCATATATTTT	CSVEAGNTIYF
few	TRBV21-1	TRBJ2-7	.	TGTGCCAGCAGCAAGATTCTGGCGCAGTACTTC	CASSKILAQYF
.	TRBV6-5	TRBJ1-1	TRBD1	TGTGCCAGCAGCCCTCAACAGGGGGTGGCCACTGAAGCTTTCTTT	CASSPQQGVATEAFF
many	TRBV20-1	TRBJ1-5	TRBD1	TGCAGTGTCCTCAAGGGGGCACATCAGCCCCAGCATTTT	CSVLKGAHQPQHF
few	TRBV7-7	TRBJ2-3	.	TGTGCCAGCAGCTTATCGGGGGGCCCCACAGATACGCAGTATTTT	CASSLSGGPTDTQYF
.	TRBV5-1	TRBJ1-2	.	TGCGCCAGCAGCTTGGAGCCAGCAGATGGCTACACCTTC	CASSLEPADGYTF
.	TRBV24-1	TRBJ2-1	.	TGTGCCACCAGTTCGTATGACAGGCCTTACAATGAGCAGTTCTTC	CATSSYDRPYNEQFF
.	TRBV11-2	TRBJ1-6	.	TGTGCCAGCAGCTCTGAGGGGGGGAAGAATTCACCCCTCCACTTT	CASSSEGGKNSPLHF
many	TRBV28	TRBJ2-6	.	TGTGCCAGCAGTTTATTCAGGGCAGGGGCCAACGTCCTGACTTTC	CASSLFRAGANVLTF
.	TRBV4-1	TRBJ2-2	.	TGCGCCAGCAGCCAAGATCGAAGGGGTCGGACCGGGGAGCTGTTTTTT	CASSQDRRGRTGELFF
few	TRBV6-6	TRBJ1-2	.	TGTGCCAGCAGTTACAGGAACTATGGCTACACCTTC	CASSYRNYGYTF
.	TRBV6-1	TRBJ1-3	TRBD1	TGTGCCAGCACCAGACCGGTAGTGACCGGAGGGGACAGGGACTTCTCTGGAAACACCATATATTTT	CASTRPVVTGGDRDFSGNTIYF
many	TRBV20-1	TRBJ1-2	TRBD1	TGCAGTGCTAGAGATCAGGGACAGGGGTCGAATTCCTATGGCTACACCTTC	CSARDQGQGSNSYGYTF
.	TRBV6-5	TRBJ2-2	TRBD2	TGTGCCAGCAGTCCCACGGGACTAGCGGGGGGAAAAGGCGGGGAGCTGTTTTTT	CASSPTGLAGGKGGELFF
few	TRBV2	TRBJ1-2	TRBD1	TGTGCCAGCAGTGAAATCTCTCCGGGCAGGGGGTCGACGGGCTACACCTTC	CASSEISPGRGSTGYTF
many	TRBV4-1	TRBJ2-7	.	TGCGCCAGCAGCCAAGGAGTAACAGGGAATTATGCCTACGAGCAGTACTTC	CASSQGVTGNYAYEQYF
.	TRBV29-1	TRBJ1-2	.	TGCAGCGTTCGAGAGACCTATGGCTACACCTTC	CSVRETYGYTF
few	TRBV7-9	TRBJ1-1	.	TGTGCCAGCAGCTTGAAGAGGGAAGGCACTGAAGCTTTCTTT	CASSLKREGTEAFF
.	TRBV20-1	TRBJ2-1	TRBD2	TGCAGTGCGCCGCTAGCGGGGACTTACAATGAGCAGTTCTTC	CSAPLAGTYNEQFF
.	TRBV10-3	TRBJ1-1	TRBD1	TGTGCCATCAGAGGGACAGTTTCAGGGAACACTGAAGCTTTCTTT	CAIRGTVSGNTEAFF
many	TRBV7-8	TRBJ2-1	.	TGTGCCAGCAGCTTAGAAGGGCTTGTCTACAATGAGCAGTTCTTC	CASSLEGLVYNEQFF